Shown below are 6 T cell receptor beta chains from a single sample sequenced in a study of T cell responses to AZD1222 COVID-19 vaccine. Generated by immunoSEQ multiplex PCR, the TCRdb table keeps only in-frame clones and is missing some. Seen here are about 130,000 clones, roughly 93% observed once, and the top ten hold about 3.1%. Sequencing was performed on peripheral blood, taken on day 0 of AZD1222 vaccination. These receptors all come from an adult in good health.

The chain is built from TRBV11-2 and TRBJ2-5, with 8 bases identical to TRBD2. Trimming cost V 7 bases and J 6 bases; bases outside gene matches: 13. CDR1 and CDR2 from the germline V gene are SGHAT and FQNNGV. This CDR3 is built from 15 residues. CDR3 loop: CASNALAGGLKTQYF. CDR3 bases: TGTGCCAGCAACGCGTTGGCGGGAGGCCTGAAGACCCAGTACTTC.

V usage is TRBV7-2 and J usage is TRBJ1-5; TRBD1 aligns across 7 bases. In germline, CDR1 is SGHTA, CDR2 FQGNSA. The trim removed 5 bases at V and 1 base at J, leaving 5 bases unmatched. CDR3 size: 15 residues. The CDR3 sequence is CASSTTGRSNQPQHF. The CDR3 DNA sequence: TGTGCCAGCAGCACGACAGGGAGAAGCAATCAGCCCCAGCATTTT.

The chain joins TRBV6-6 to TRBJ1-6; D remains unclear. Germline V CDR1 and CDR2: MNHNY, SVGAGI (reference sequence). The V gene lost 7 bases and the J gene lost 9 bases, with 7 bases spanning the gap. The CDR3 consists of 11 residues. The DNA for the CDR3 is TGTGCCAGCACCCGGAGTTCACCCCTCCACTTT. This sequence encodes CASTRSSPLHF.

This chain's CDR3 is CASSHGHADTQYF. The CDR3 DNA reads as TGTGCCAGCAGCCATGGCCATGCAGATACGCAGTATTTT. The chain has TRBV3-1 (or the pseudogene TRBV3-2) and TRBJ2-3; D is ambiguous. Germline loops: CDR1 LGHDT, CDR2 YNNKEL (reference sequence). The CDR3 runs to 13 residues. The V and J ends lost 3 bases and 4 bases respectively, with 8 bases between them.

The chain carries TRBV7-2 and TRBJ2-1; 8 bases line up with TRBD2. Per germline, CDR1 SGHTA and CDR2 FQGNSA. V lost 3 bases to trimming and J lost 8 bases; unmatched junction nucleotides: 6. The CDR3 length is 14 residues. The CDR3 coding sequence is TGTGCCAGCAGCTTGGCGGGAGGAAGGTATGAGCAGTTCTTC. Its translation is CASSLAGGRYEQFF.

The chain joins TRBV6-5 to TRBJ2-2; a possible D gene is TRBD2 (5 bases). V was cut by 8 bases and J by 3 bases, with 7 bases left in between. This CDR3 spans 12 amino acids. The germline V gene encodes CDR1 MNHEY and CDR2 SVGAGI. The CDR3 spells CASLRDTGELFF. CDR3 sequence (DNA): TGTGCCAGCTTGCGGGACACCGGGGAGCTGTTTTTT.